The 5 T cell receptor beta chains presented below share a single source sample, sequenced in a study of shared clonotypes between healthy human individuals (dated by TCRdb to about 2020). The library was generated by the immunoSEQ multiplex PCR assay. TCRdb took over this immuneACCESS table, retaining in-frame rearrangements with V and J assigned. Such tables are incomplete; in checked studies, under half of the missing clones stem from an unresolved V gene, and the remainder is unexplained. This sample holds some 350,000 clones; 74% were observed only once. The leading ten clones occupy around a tenth of the sample. The sample taken for sequencing was memory CD4+ T cells sorted from blood. The sample's cell subset or site label is to be understood as: CD45RA-negative fraction. These receptors originate from a man between 25 and 39 years old in good health.

The rearrangement uses TRBV19 and TRBJ2-5; 8 positions agree with TRBD1. The CDR3 contains 15 residues. The V gene's germline CDR1 is LNHDA and CDR2 SQIVND (reference sequence). V gave up 2 bases and J gave up 4 bases; unmatched junction bases: 6. The CDR3 region is CASSIFSRGPETQYF. The CDR3 DNA is TGTGCCAGTAGTATATTTAGCAGGGGGCCAGAGACCCAGTACTTC.

The chain has TRBV18 and TRBJ2-1; TRBD1 is a possible D gene (6 bases). Germline V lookup: CDR1 KGHSH, CDR2 LQKENI. V lost 2 bases to trimming and J lost 5 bases, with 10 bases between them. The CDR3 covers 14 residues. In DNA form, the CDR3 reads TGTGCCAGCTCACCAAACAGGGTCCACAATGAGCAGTTCTTC. The encoded protein is CASSPNRVHNEQFF.

This chain joins TRBV4-1 and TRBJ2-4; the match to TRBD2 covers 9 bases. CDR1 and CDR2 (germline): MGHRA, YSYEKL. This CDR3 is 19 amino acids long. After removal of 3 bases from V and 0 bases from J, the junction contained 12 bases not matched to a gene. The CDR3 is CASSHGGLAGGIAKNIQYF. The CDR3 coding sequence is TGCGCCAGCAGCCATGGGGGACTAGCCGGGGGGATAGCCAAAAACATTCAGTACTTC.

This clone showed up just a few times. The chain recombines TRBV29-1 with TRBJ1-2; D remains ambiguous. Trimming took 0 bases from V and 4 from J, leaving 12 bases between them. CDR3 length: 14 amino acids. Germline CDR1 is SQVTM and CDR2 is ANQGSEA. CDR3 sequence reads: CSVEDRRRIYGYTF. DNA of the CDR3: TGCAGCGTTGAAGATCGTCGGAGGATCTATGGCTACACCTTC. The variable domain in full, completed from reference TRBV29-1 and TRBJ1-2, reads SAVISQKPSRDICQRGTSLTIQCQVDSQVTMMFWYRQQPGQSLTLIATANQGSEATYESGFVIDKFPISRPNLTFSTLTVSNMSPEDSSIYLCSVEDRRRIYGYTFGSGTRLTVV.

This chain connects TRBV5-5 to TRBJ2-1, with 12 nucleotides matching TRBD1. This CDR3 contains 18 residues. CDR1 is SGHKS and CDR2 is YYEKEE in the germline V gene (reference sequence). V dropped 3 bases and J dropped 0; count of bases not matched to a gene: 7. CDR3 nucleotides: TGTGCCAGCAGCTCGGGACAGGGGGCTGCACGCTCCTACAATGAGCAGTTCTTC. Translating it yields CASSSGQGAARSYNEQFF.